Below, 20 T cell receptor beta chains from the same sample are listed, as sequenced in a study of OX40 agonist ivuxolimab in advanced cancers. The repertoire was sequenced with immunoSEQ multiplex PCR; TCRdb's copy has only in-frame clones and lacks some. The table includes roughly 50,000 clones, roughly 90% detected once. The sample consisted of CD4+ or CD8+ T cells sorted from blood, taken in a trial of the OX40 agonist ivuxolimab. These receptors were taken from an adult with an advanced solid tumor such as melanoma, head and neck, liver or kidney cancer.

The gene calls are TRBV6-6 and TRBJ1-5, with D hard to call. V was trimmed by 1 base and J by 0 bases, leaving 7 bases between them. In germline, CDR1 is MNHNY, CDR2 SVGAGI (reference sequence). The CDR3 runs to 15 residues. The DNA for the CDR3 is TGTGCCAGCAGTTACTTGGCGGATAGCAATCAGCCCCAGCATTTT. It yields the protein CASSYLADSNQPQHF.

The chain couples TRBV9 to TRBJ2-5; 9 bases are a match to TRBD2. Unmatched junction bases numbered 9, after V lost 4 bases and J lost 5 bases. The germline V gene has CDR1 SGDLS and CDR2 YYNGEE. CDR3 size: 15 residues. CDR3 amino acids: CASSLLAGVRETQYF. CDR3 nucleotide sequence: TGTGCCAGCAGCCTTTTAGCGGGAGTGAGGGAGACCCAGTACTTC.

About this clone: A junction boundary mismatches the germline segment, possibly from a read error. The chain couples TRBV6-6 to TRBJ1-1; D might be TRBD1 (5 bases). This CDR3 has 13 residues. From germline, CDR1 is MNHNY and CDR2 SVGAGI (reference sequence). The CDR3 protein is CAISEGPRTEAFF. The CDR3 DNA follows: TGTGCCATCAGTGAGGGACCCAGAACTGAAGCTTTCTTT.

This chain connects TRBV6-6 to TRBJ2-7; no clear D gene. V lost 0 bases and J 2 bases, leaving 8 bases between the germline ends. The CDR3 is 14 amino acids. Germline V gene lookup returns CDR1 MNHNY and CDR2 SVGAGI (reference sequence). The CDR3 region has the DNA TGTGCCAGCAGTTACTCGAGGAGAGCCTACGAGCAGTACTTC. It encodes CASSYSRRAYEQYF.

The V call is TRBV6-5, the J call TRBJ2-5, with TRBD2 matching 12 bases. The length of the CDR3 is 16 residues. The V gene end was trimmed by 3 bases and the J gene end by 2 bases; junction bases not matched to a gene: 4. Germline-derived CDR1 and CDR2 are MNHEY and SVGAGI. The CDR3 nucleotides read TGTGCCAGCAGTTATACTAGCGGGAGGTCTCAAGAGACCCAGTACTTC. It yields the protein CASSYTSGRSQETQYF.

The rearrangement links TRBV18 to TRBJ2-3; D unclear. The germline gives CDR1 KGHSH, CDR2 LQKENI. CDR3 length equals 14 residues. Trimming removed 3 bases at V and 1 base at J, with 8 bases between. The CDR3 region has the DNA TGTGCCAGCTCACCTCCGGAAGGCACAGATACGCAGTATTTT. This sequence encodes CASSPPEGTDTQYF. Full variable domain (remainder filled in from reference TRBV18 and TRBJ2-3): NAGVMQNPRHLVRRRGQEARLRCSPMKGHSHVYWYRQLPEEGLKFMVYLQKENIIDESGMPKERFSAEFPKEGPSILRIQQVVRGDSAAYFCASSPPEGTDTQYFGPGTRLTVL.

In its sample, this clone was seen once. This chain joins TRBV5-1 and TRBJ2-7; D perhaps matches TRBD1 (5 bases). Germline assignment: CDR1 SGHRS and CDR2 YFSETQ. Deletions cut 1 base from V and 3 bases from J, with 8 bases between. This CDR3 is built from 13 residues. The CDR3 coding sequence is TGCGCCAGCAGCTTGATTCAGGGCTACGAGCAGTACTTC. Its protein is CASSLIQGYEQYF.

The chain carries TRBV5-1 and TRBJ2-7; 8 bases match TRBD1. The CDR3 sequence is 16 residues long. Looked up from germline, CDR1 is SGHRS and CDR2 is YFSETQ. V trimming: 3 bases; J trimming: 6 bases; junction bases outside the gene matches: 14. The CDR3 nucleotides read TGCGCCAGCAGCTCCGCCATAGACAGGGGATACGTCGAGCAGTACTTC. It is translated as CASSSAIDRGYVEQYF.

J is TRBJ2-1 and V is TRBV5-1; TRBD2 matches 7 bases. This CDR3 is built from 15 residues. Germline V CDR1 and CDR2: SGHRS, YFSETQ. The V and J ends lost 0 bases and 6 bases, in that order; junction bases with no gene match: 6. CDR3 coding DNA: TGCGCCAGCAGCTTGGGGGGCGGGAGTCTCAATGAGCAGTTCTTC. Translation: CASSLGGGSLNEQFF.

J is TRBJ2-5 and V is TRBV14, with D possibly being TRBD2 (6 bases). The V gene lost 4 bases and the J gene lost 4 bases, with 19 bases spanning the gap. The CDR3 spans 16 residues. Germline values: CDR1 SGHDN, CDR2 FVKESK. Written as DNA, the CDR3 is TGTGCCAGCAGCCGGATGGCGGGAAGGGCGTTAGAGACCCAGTACTTC. Translated: CASSRMAGRALETQYF.

The chain combines TRBV2 with TRBJ1-1; no firm D call. The germline gives CDR1 SNHLY, CDR2 FYNNEI. Trimming took off 6 bases at V and 0 bases at J, with 8 bases between the two ends. This CDR3 is 13 amino acids long. The CDR3 spells CASSLGLNTEAFF. CDR3 coding DNA: TGTGCCAGCAGCTTAGGGTTGAACACTGAAGCTTTCTTT.

The V call is TRBV28, the J call TRBJ2-1; D unclear. This CDR3 region has 15 residues. Trimming stripped 6 bases from V and 7 bases from J, with 19 bases between. Germline V gene data show CDR1 as MDHEN and CDR2 as SYDVKM. CDR3 in amino acids: CASRPRWVVVNEQFF. For the CDR3, the DNA is TGTGCCAGCAGACCTCGCTGGGTCGTTGTGAATGAGCAGTTCTTC.

V usage is TRBV2 and J usage is TRBJ1-4; 9 bases match TRBD1. Trimming took 5 bases from V and 8 from J; bases not matched to a gene: 6. Germline CDR1 and CDR2: SNHLY and FYNNEI. The CDR3 is made up of 14 amino acids. CDR3 amino acids: CASSPGTGLEKLFF. The CDR3 DNA is TGTGCCAGCAGTCCCGGGACAGGGCTGGAAAAACTGTTTTTT.

CDR3 loop: CASSPQGARGEKLFF. The CDR3 bases are TGCGCCAGCAGCCCCCAGGGAGCACGGGGCGAAAAACTGTTTTTT. The chain combines TRBV5-1 with TRBJ1-4; D is possibly TRBD1 (5 bases). Germline assignment: CDR1 SGHRS and CDR2 YFSETQ. This CDR3 comprises 15 residues. Trimming pared 4 bases from V and 8 bases from J, leaving 18 bases between. The full variable domain, rest sourced from reference TRBV5-1 and TRBJ1-4, is KAGVTQTPRYLIKTRGQQVTLSCSPISGHRSVSWYQQTPGQGLQFLFEYFSETQRNKGNFPGRFSGRQFSNSRSEMNVSTLELGDSALYLCASSPQGARGEKLFFGSGTQLSVL.

The CDR3 DNA reads as TGTGCCAGCAGCCAGGGGGCGATTGAGCAGTACTTC. It encodes CASSQGAIEQYF. V usage is TRBV2 and J usage is TRBJ2-7, with 8 positions matching TRBD1. This CDR3 has 12 amino acids. Germline values: CDR1 SNHLY, CDR2 FYNNEI. The V gene end was trimmed by 6 bases and the J gene end by 7 bases; junction bases not matched to a gene: 5.

The CDR3, as DNA: TGTGCCAGCAGCCCAGGGGGGCCCCGGCAGTACTTC. Translation: CASSPGGPRQYF. This rearrangement joins TRBV7-8 to TRBJ2-7, with a possible D match to TRBD1 (7 bases). Germline CDR1 reads SGHVS; CDR2 reads FQNEAQ. The CDR3 contains 12 residues. Trimming took off 5 bases at V and 9 bases at J, with 14 bases between the two ends.

The J gene is TRBJ2-5, the V gene TRBV5-1, with D perhaps matching TRBD1 or TRBD2 (5 bases each). The V gene's germline CDR1 is SGHRS and CDR2 YFSETQ. This CDR3 is 15 amino acids long. V was trimmed by 0 bases and J by 1 base, leaving 10 bases between them. The CDR3 sequence is CASSLVGDGQETQYF. DNA of the CDR3: TGCGCCAGCAGCTTGGTGGGGGACGGCCAAGAGACCCAGTACTTC.

This clone has a handful of counts. V usage is TRBV5-1 and J usage is TRBJ1-4, with D perhaps matching TRBD1 (6 bases). Germline V CDR1 and CDR2: SGHRS, YFSETQ. The CDR3 consists of 17 residues. V was trimmed by 0 bases and J by 2 bases, leaving 14 bases between them. For the CDR3, the DNA is TGCGCCAGCAGCTTGGGGTCCTTAGGGGGGACTAATGAAAAACTGTTTTTT. As protein: CASSLGSLGGTNEKLFF.

The chain is built from TRBV11-2 and TRBJ2-2, with D uncertain. Germline lookup yields CDR1 SGHAT and CDR2 FQNNGV. V was clipped by 2 bases and J by 7 bases, with 5 bases between them. The CDR3 spans 12 residues. The CDR3 here is CASSLPNGELFF. The DNA of the CDR3 is TGTGCCAGCAGCTTACCTAACGGGGAGCTGTTTTTT.

CDR3 coding DNA: TGCGCCAGCAGCCGGGACAGGCTCTATGGCTACACCTTC. This encodes CASSRDRLYGYTF. The chain uses TRBV5-1 and TRBJ1-2, with TRBD1 identical over 8 bases. V shed 4 bases and J 4 bases; nucleotides not matched to a gene: 3. The CDR3 is made up of 13 amino acids. CDR1 SGHRS and CDR2 YFSETQ come from the germline V gene.